This T cell receptor beta chain comes out of a study of glioma-infiltrating T cells after dendritic cell vaccination. Study background: The vaccine used monocyte-derived dendritic cells pulsed overnight with autologous tumor lysate.

Input was 2 to 2.5 ug genomic DNA, or all available if less. Some clones are missing from TCRdb's copy, which holds only in-frame ones; the method was immunoSEQ multiplex PCR. The data hold approximately 67,000 clones, with around 86% observed a single time. The length of the CDR3 is 13 residues. J gave up 0 bases and V 7 bases, and 2 bases lay outside the gene matches. Germline loops: CDR1 SNHLY, CDR2 FYNNEI. The sequencing here drew on blood, taken before dendritic cell vaccination. This TCR derives from a human donor with glioblastoma. This chain joins TRBV2 and TRBJ2-5; TRBD1 matches 7 bases. The CDR3 is CASKGQDQETQYF. The DNA of the CDR3 is TGTGCCAGCAAAGGACAGGACCAAGAGACCCAGTACTTC.